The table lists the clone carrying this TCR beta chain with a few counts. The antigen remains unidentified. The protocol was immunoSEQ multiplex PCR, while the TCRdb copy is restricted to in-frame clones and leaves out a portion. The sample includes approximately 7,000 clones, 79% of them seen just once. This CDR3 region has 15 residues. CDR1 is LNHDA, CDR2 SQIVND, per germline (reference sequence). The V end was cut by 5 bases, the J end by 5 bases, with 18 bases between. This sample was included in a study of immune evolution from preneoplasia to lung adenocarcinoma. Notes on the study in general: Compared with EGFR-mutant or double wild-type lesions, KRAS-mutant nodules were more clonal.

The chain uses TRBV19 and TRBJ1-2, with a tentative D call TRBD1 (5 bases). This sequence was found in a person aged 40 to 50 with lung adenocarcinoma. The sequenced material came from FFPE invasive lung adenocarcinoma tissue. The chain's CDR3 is CASSVGQANYYGYTF. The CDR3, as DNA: TGTGCCAGTAGTGTCGGACAAGCCAACTATTATGGCTACACCTTC. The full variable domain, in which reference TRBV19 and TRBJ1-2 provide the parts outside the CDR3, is DGGITQSPKYLFRKEGQNVTLSCEQNLNHDAMYWYRQDPGQGLRLIYYSQIVNDFQKGDIAEGYSVSREKKESFPLTVTSAQKNPTAFYLCASSVGQANYYGYTFGSGTRLTVV.